Sequencing of this T cell receptor (beta chain) was carried out in a study of blood T cell repertoires in COVID-19. The CDR3 has 13 residues. The V and J ends lost 5 bases and 4 bases respectively, with 11 bases between them. Measured with immunoSEQ multiplex PCR; TCRdb has only the in-frame clones, and not every one. The sample shows roughly 90,000 clones, around 87% of them seen only once. The specimen sequenced was peripheral blood. The receptor's source is a man between 35 and 55 years old with acute or convalescent COVID-19. The chain joins TRBV12-3 or TRBV12-4 to TRBJ2-5; D is unclear. The CDR3 sequence: CASSPAIGETQYF. The CDR3 region has the DNA TGTGCCAGCAGTCCCGCTATCGGAGAGACCCAGTACTTC.